This entry lists 16 T cell receptor beta chains sequenced from one sample in a study of T cell repertoires in cytomegalovirus infection. No antigen has been identified for these receptors. TCRdb reprocessed the reads via MiXCR and lists one record per CDR3 protein. The sample lists hundreds of thousands of distinct CDR3 sequences; 25% to 40% were seen once. The sample in question was cultured CD8+ T cells from PBMCs, obtained from culture after CMV antigen stimulation. The receptors were gathered from a human donor in good health (CMV status not recorded). Some clones in this sample may be carry-over from other donors' samples.

The genes are TRBV9 and TRBJ2-2; 9 positions match TRBD1. The V and J ends lost 1 base and 1 base, in that order; junction bases with no gene match: 2. The CDR3 has 16 residues. Germline-derived CDR1 and CDR2 are SGDLS and YYNGEE. This CDR3 is CASSVPGQGNTGELFF. CDR3 in DNA: TGTGCCAGCAGCGTACCGGGACAGGGGAACACCGGGGAGCTGTTTTTT.

This clonotype has only a few counts. The J gene is TRBJ1-6, the V gene TRBV25-1; D unclear. Germline V gene lookup returns CDR1 MGHDK and CDR2 SYGVNS. The CDR3 runs to 15 residues. Deletions cut 3 bases from V and 14 bases from J, with 20 bases between. The CDR3 loop reads CASSDPREGPSALHF. The CDR3 region has the DNA TGTGCCAGCAGTGACCCCCGGGAAGGGCCCTCCGCCCTCCACTTT.

As concerns this clonotype: A read error may be the cause here, since a much bigger clone is one base away. The DNA of the CDR3 is TGTGCCAGCACACCTTGGGATGACACCGGGGAGCTGTTTTTT. This sequence encodes CASTPWDDTGELFF. The chain recombines TRBV7-9 with TRBJ2-2; D unclear. V lost 7 bases, J lost 3 bases, and 12 bases lay in between. The CDR3 is 14 residues long. The germline V gene has CDR1 SEHNR and CDR2 FQNEAQ (reference sequence).

This clonotype turned up a few times. This sequence joins TRBV27 and TRBJ1-5; 7 nucleotides align to TRBD1. J was trimmed by 3 bases and V by 3 bases; bases with no gene match: 8. Germline V gives CDR1 MNHEY, CDR2 SMNVEV (reference sequence). The CDR3 extends over 16 amino acids. CDR3 coding DNA: TGTGCCAGCAGTTTGACAGGGTATGAAGTCAATCAGCCCCAGCATTTT. It translates to CASSLTGYEVNQPQHF.

The chain combines TRBV5-1 with TRBJ2-5, with 8 bases that match TRBD2. Germline CDR1 is SGHRS and CDR2 is YFSETQ. CDR3 length: 19 amino acids. V lost 5 bases and J lost 1; bases outside the gene matches: 19. This chain's CDR3 is CASSPPRSGGVTGQETQYF. The CDR3 nucleotides are TGCGCCAGCAGTCCCCCGAGAAGCGGGGGAGTAACTGGCCAAGAGACCCAGTACTTC.

V and J are TRBV6-1 and TRBJ1-5, with D unclear. Germline V gene sequence: CDR1 MNHNS, CDR2 SASEGT. The CDR3 totals 13 residues. Trimming took off 2 bases at V and 6 bases at J, with 8 bases between the two ends. CDR3 sequence (DNA): TGTGCCAGCAGTGAACCAGGCCTTCAGCCCCAGCATTTT. It encodes CASSEPGLQPQHF.

The V and J genes are TRBV12-3 or TRBV12-4 and TRBJ1-5, with a tentative D call TRBD1 (6 bases). The CDR3 spans 13 residues. Trimming removed 5 bases from V and 3 bases from J, with 8 bases in between. The CDR3 bases are TGTGCCAGCAGTACAGGGCACAATCAGCCCCAGCATTTT. This codes for CASSTGHNQPQHF.

This clonotype was seen ten or more times. V is TRBV12-3 or TRBV12-4 and J is TRBJ2-1; D possibly corresponds to TRBD2 (6 bases). Trimming shortened V by 4 bases and J by 7 bases, and 8 bases separated the two germline ends. The length of the CDR3 is 12 residues. The CDR3: CASSSGLNEQFF. CDR3 coding DNA: TGTGCCAGCAGTTCAGGACTAAATGAGCAGTTCTTC.

The chain recombines TRBV7-9 with TRBJ2-7; either TRBD1 or TRBD2 may fit D (5 bases each). V was trimmed by 5 bases and J by 3 bases, leaving 17 bases between them. The V gene's germline CDR1 is SEHNR and CDR2 FQNEAQ (reference sequence). This CDR3 is 15 amino acids long. The CDR3 loop is CASSPPKGRSYEQYF. The CDR3 bases are TGTGCCAGCAGCCCCCCGAAGGGGAGAAGCTACGAGCAGTACTTC.

This clonotype was counted between two and nine times. This chain uses TRBV11-2 with TRBJ2-2, with a weak D call TRBD1 (5 bases). This CDR3 has 14 amino acids. Germline loops: CDR1 SGHAT, CDR2 FQNNGV. Trimming cost V 5 bases and J 5 bases, with 12 bases left between them. The CDR3 region is CASSVGQRTGELFF. For the CDR3, the DNA is TGTGCCAGCAGCGTCGGACAAAGGACCGGGGAGCTGTTTTTT.

A note on this clonotype: A single base separates this from a much larger clone, so it may be a read error. The V and J genes are TRBV7-6 and TRBJ2-3; 8 positions agree with TRBD2. J gave up 3 bases and V 0 bases, and 8 bases lay outside the gene matches. The CDR3 runs 17 residues. CDR1 and CDR2 (germline): SGHVS, FNYEAQ. The chain's CDR3 is CASSLAGLTGGTDTQYF. CDR3 in DNA: TGTGCCAGCAGCTTAGCCGGACTAACGGGGGGGACAGATACGCAGTATTTT.

The chain combines TRBV29-1 with TRBJ1-2; 8 bases align to TRBD1. Germline CDR1 and CDR2: SQVTM and ANQGSEA. The CDR3 loop spans 15 amino acids. V was clipped by 3 bases and J by 2 bases; unmatched bases: 8. CDR3: CSVDIARQGNYGYTF. CDR3 DNA sequence: TGCAGCGTTGATATCGCGCGACAGGGGAACTATGGCTACACCTTC.

There are a few counts of this clonotype. The gene calls are TRBV7-9 and TRBJ1-2; 7 bases are a match to TRBD1. The CDR3 length is 15 residues. Germline V gives CDR1 SEHNR, CDR2 FQNEAQ (reference sequence). V lost 5 bases and J lost 3; bases outside the gene matches: 9. The CDR3 loop is CASSGTGTEDYGYTF. In DNA form, the CDR3 reads TGTGCCAGCAGCGGAACCGGGACAGAAGACTATGGCTACACCTTC.

This chain connects TRBV4-1 to TRBJ2-5; D is ambiguous. V lost 4 bases, J lost 4 bases, and 10 bases lay in between. The CDR3 consists of 13 residues. Germline V gene data show CDR1 as MGHRA and CDR2 as YSYEKL. CDR3 region: CASSPLRAETQYF. The DNA of the CDR3 is TGCGCCAGCAGCCCTCTTCGGGCAGAGACCCAGTACTTC.

The J gene is TRBJ1-1, the V gene TRBV6-5; no firm D call. The CDR3 runs 18 residues. V was pared by 2 bases and J by 5 bases, with 24 bases between. The germline CDR1 and CDR2 sequences are MNHEY and SVGAGI. The CDR3 DNA is TGTGCCAGCAGTTACGGGGAATCGGGGAAGCGGCTAGGAACTGAAGCTTTCTTT. As protein: CASSYGESGKRLGTEAFF.

The gene calls are TRBV4-3 and TRBJ1-1; D remains unclear. The CDR3 length is 15 residues. V dropped 1 base and J dropped 0 bases, with 9 bases sitting between them. Germline values: CDR1 LGHNA, CDR2 YSLEER. The CDR3 here is CASSQVLGLNTEAFF. The CDR3 region has the DNA TGCGCCAGCAGCCAAGTCCTAGGGCTGAACACTGAAGCTTTCTTT.